The rows below give T cell receptor beta chains drawn from one sample of a study of T cell repertoires in cytomegalovirus infection. TCRdb re-called the reads with MiXCR, one entry per CDR3 protein. The sample has around 6,000 distinct CDR3 sequences, 50% to 60% seen once. What these receptors recognize is not known. Sequenced input: PBMCs, sequenced either directly or after in vitro stimulation (not recorded which). The origin of the receptors is a human donor in good health (CMV status not recorded). Some clones in this sample may be carry-over from other donors' samples. Each CDR3 is given without its conserved first and last residue. A D gene is named only where the DNA matches it firmly.

V gene: TRBV11-2
D gene: TRBD1
CDR3 protein: SSSPGTASTQPQH

V gene: TRBV6-5
D gene: TRBD1
CDR3 protein: DTGIRQGSTQPPH

V gene: TRBV20-1
D gene: TRBD2
CDR3 protein: SARAALALDTDTQY

V gene: TRBV5-3
D gene: TRBD2
CDR3 protein: ASSPLRGVQETQY

V gene: TRBV2
D gene: -
CDR3 protein: ASSEYEGNEQY

V gene: TRBV19
D gene: -
CDR3 protein: ASSIPWDSPEKLF

V gene: TRBV9
D gene: TRBD1
CDR3 protein: ASSVALGQGNTIY

V gene: TRBV27
D gene: -
CDR3 protein: ASSNPGSEAF

V gene: TRBV6-2/TRBV6-3
D gene: -
CDR3 protein: YSSYPGELL

V gene: TRBV7-2
D gene: TRBD1
CDR3 protein: ASSWMGTGSPEQY

V gene: TRBV28
D gene: -
CDR3 protein: AITPNPIDSEQY

V gene: TRBV7-9
D gene: TRBD2
CDR3 protein: ASSPGTSGTGELF

V gene: TRBV7-8
D gene: -
CDR3 protein: ASSWDTPVDDPY

V gene: TRBV28
D gene: -
CDR3 protein: ASSLIGRGTGELF

V gene: TRBV6-5
D gene: TRBD1
CDR3 protein: ASSMGQKKPPPH

V gene: TRBV6-5
D gene: -
CDR3 protein: ASSMLQKNHPHH

V gene: TRBV7-8
D gene: -
CDR3 protein: ASIWDTPVDLKY

V gene: TRBV7-6
D gene: TRBD1
CDR3 protein: ASSQIDRVYGYT

V gene: TRBV7-8
D gene: -
CDR3 protein: ATSWDTPGDYQY

V gene: TRBV7-8
D gene: -
CDR3 protein: ASSFDPPGDEQY

V gene: TRBV11-2
D gene: TRBD2
CDR3 protein: ASSIGPGGLAGRPTDTQY

V gene: TRBV7-8
D gene: -
CDR3 protein: ASIWDTPGDETF

V gene: TRBV28
D gene: -
CDR3 protein: ASSTTRYSNQPQH

V gene: TRBV12-3/TRBV12-4
D gene: -
CDR3 protein: ASSIRVSKQGTEDC

V gene: TRBV7-3
D gene: -
CDR3 protein: ASSPRAVMSSYNEQF

V gene: TRBV7-8
D gene: -
CDR3 protein: ALSWDTPGDEQY

V gene: TRBV19
D gene: -
CDR3 protein: ASSTGVGSTEAF

V gene: TRBV28
D gene: -
CDR3 protein: DSRPKLYSNQPHH

V gene: TRBV7-2
D gene: TRBD1
CDR3 protein: ASSLLLQGGTEAF

V gene: TRBV12-3/TRBV12-4
D gene: TRBD2
CDR3 protein: ASSSYSGGRTGELF

V gene: TRBV6-6
D gene: -
CDR3 protein: ASSPTGPQETQY

V gene: TRBV28
D gene: -
CDR3 protein: YISFPNEQF

V gene: TRBV27
D gene: TRBD2
CDR3 protein: ASSRGLADEQF

V gene: TRBV20-1
D gene: -
CDR3 protein: SAKGGSYGNQPQH

V gene: TRBV7-2
D gene: -
CDR3 protein: ASSLSRGRVYEQY

V gene: TRBV28
D gene: -
CDR3 protein: SIRPTLYSNHPQH

V gene: TRBV5-4
D gene: -
CDR3 protein: ASSLTVPGAGELF

V gene: TRBV28
D gene: -
CDR3 protein: ASSISLAEQV

V gene: TRBV11-3
D gene: -
CDR3 protein: SSSGWDNEKF

V gene: TRBV23-1
D gene: -
CDR3 protein: ASRGGTYEQY

V gene: TRBV7-8
D gene: -
CDR3 protein: AGIWDTPGDEHY